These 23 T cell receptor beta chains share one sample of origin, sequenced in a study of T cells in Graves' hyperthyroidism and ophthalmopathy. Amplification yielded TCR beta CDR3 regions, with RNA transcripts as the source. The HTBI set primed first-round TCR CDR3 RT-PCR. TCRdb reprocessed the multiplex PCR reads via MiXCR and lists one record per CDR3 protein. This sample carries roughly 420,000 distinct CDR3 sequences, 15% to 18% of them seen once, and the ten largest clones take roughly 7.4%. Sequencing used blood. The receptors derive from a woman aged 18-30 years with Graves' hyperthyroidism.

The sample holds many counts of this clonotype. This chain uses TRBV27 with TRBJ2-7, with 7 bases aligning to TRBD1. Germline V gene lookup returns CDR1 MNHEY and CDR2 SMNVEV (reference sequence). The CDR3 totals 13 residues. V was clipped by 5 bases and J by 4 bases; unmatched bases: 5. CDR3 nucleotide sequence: TGTGCCAGCAGTCCTTTGGACAGGTACGAGCAGTACTTC. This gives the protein CASSPLDRYEQYF.

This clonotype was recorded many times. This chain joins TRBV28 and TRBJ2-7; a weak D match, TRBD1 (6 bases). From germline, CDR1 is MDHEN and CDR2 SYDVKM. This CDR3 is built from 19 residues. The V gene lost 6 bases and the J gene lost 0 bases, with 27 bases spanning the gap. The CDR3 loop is CASRHKFPIRRGLSYEQYF. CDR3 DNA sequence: TGTGCCAGCAGACATAAATTTCCTATTCGCAGGGGTCTCTCCTACGAGCAGTACTTC.

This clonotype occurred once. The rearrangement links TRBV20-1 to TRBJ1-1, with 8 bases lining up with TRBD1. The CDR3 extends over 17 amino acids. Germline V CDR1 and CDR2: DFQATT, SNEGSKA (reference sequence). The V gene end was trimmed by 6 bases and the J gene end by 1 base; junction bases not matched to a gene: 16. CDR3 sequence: CSAGQVRRLGENTEAFF. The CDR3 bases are TGCAGTGCGGGACAGGTCCGCCGACTAGGGGAGAACACTGAAGCTTTCTTT.

The CDR3: CASSWVYGYTF. DNA for the CDR3: TGTGCCAGCAGTTGGGTCTATGGCTACACCTTC. The chain joins TRBV28 to TRBJ1-2; D gene ambiguous. This CDR3 comprises 11 residues. Per the germline V gene, CDR1 is MDHEN and CDR2 is SYDVKM. The V gene lost 4 bases and the J gene lost 4 bases, with 4 bases spanning the gap.

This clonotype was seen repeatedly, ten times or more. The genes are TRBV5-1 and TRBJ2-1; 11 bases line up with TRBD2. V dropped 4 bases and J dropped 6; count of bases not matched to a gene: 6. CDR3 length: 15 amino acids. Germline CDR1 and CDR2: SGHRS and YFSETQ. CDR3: CASSAVTSGVNEQFF. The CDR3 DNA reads TGCGCCAGCAGCGCAGTGACTAGCGGGGTCAATGAGCAGTTCTTC.

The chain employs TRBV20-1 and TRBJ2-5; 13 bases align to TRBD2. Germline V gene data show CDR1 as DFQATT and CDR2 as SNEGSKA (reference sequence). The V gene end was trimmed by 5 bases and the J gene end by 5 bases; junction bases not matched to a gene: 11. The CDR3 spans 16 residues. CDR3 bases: TGCAGTGCTGGCGGGACTAGCGGGGATCTTACGGAGACCCAGTACTTC. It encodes CSAGGTSGDLTETQYF.

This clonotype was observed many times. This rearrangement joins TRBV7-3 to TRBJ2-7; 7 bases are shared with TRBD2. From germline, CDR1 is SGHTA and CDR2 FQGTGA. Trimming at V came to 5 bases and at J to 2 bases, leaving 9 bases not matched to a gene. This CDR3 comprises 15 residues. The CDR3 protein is CASSIRDYQTYEQYF. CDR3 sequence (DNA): TGTGCCAGCAGCATCAGGGACTACCAAACCTACGAGCAGTACTTC.

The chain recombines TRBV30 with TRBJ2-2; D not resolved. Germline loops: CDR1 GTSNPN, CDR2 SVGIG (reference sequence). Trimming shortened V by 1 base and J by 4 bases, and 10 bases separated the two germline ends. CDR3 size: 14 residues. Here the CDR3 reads CAWSGSKFTGELFF. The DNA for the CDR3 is TGTGCCTGGAGTGGGTCAAAATTCACCGGGGAGCTGTTTTTT.

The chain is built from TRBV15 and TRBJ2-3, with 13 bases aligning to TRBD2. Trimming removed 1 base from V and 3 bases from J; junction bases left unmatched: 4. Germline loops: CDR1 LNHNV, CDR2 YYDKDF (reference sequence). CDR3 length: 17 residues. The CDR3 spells CATSRGTSGSLTDTQYF. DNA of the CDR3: TGTGCCACCAGCAGAGGGACTAGCGGGAGCCTTACAGATACGCAGTATTTT.

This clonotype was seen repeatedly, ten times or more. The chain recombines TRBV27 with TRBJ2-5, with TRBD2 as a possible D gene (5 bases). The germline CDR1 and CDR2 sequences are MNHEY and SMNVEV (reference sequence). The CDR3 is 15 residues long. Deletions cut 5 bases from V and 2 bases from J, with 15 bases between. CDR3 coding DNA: TGTGCCAGCAGTCCTACCCCAGGACTTCAAGAGACCCAGTACTTC. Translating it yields CASSPTPGLQETQYF.

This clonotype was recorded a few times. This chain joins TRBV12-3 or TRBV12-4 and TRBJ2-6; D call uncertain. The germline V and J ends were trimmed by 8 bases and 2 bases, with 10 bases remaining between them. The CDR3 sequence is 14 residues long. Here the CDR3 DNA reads TGTGCCAGCGGTTCATACCCTGGGGCCAACGTCCTGACTTTC. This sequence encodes CASGSYPGANVLTF.

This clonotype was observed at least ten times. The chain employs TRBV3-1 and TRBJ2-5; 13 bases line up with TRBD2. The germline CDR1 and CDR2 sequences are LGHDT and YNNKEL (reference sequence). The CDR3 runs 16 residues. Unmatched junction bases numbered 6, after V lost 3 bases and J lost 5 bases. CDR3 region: CASSHKLAGGQETQYF. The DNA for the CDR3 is TGTGCCAGCAGCCATAAACTAGCGGGGGGGCAGGAGACCCAGTACTTC.

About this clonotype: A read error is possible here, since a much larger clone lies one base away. This chain's CDR3 is CSATDNSSGSTIYF. The CDR3 coding sequence is TGCAGTGCCACGGACAATAGCTCTGGAAGCACCATATATTTT. The chain has TRBV20-1 and TRBJ1-3, with D perhaps matching TRBD1 (5 bases). The CDR3 consists of 14 residues. Germline-derived CDR1 and CDR2 are DFQATT and SNEGSKA (reference sequence).

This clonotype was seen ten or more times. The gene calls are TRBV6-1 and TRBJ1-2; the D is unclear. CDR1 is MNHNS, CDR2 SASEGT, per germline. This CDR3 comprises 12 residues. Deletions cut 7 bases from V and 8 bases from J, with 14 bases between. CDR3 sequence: CASKQRGVGYTF. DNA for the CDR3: TGTGCCAGCAAACAACGGGGTGTGGGCTACACCTTC.

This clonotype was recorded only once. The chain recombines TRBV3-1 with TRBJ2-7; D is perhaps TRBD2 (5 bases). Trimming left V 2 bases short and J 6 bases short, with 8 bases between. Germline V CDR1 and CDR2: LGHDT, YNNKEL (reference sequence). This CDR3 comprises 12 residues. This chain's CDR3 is CASSQTGIEQYF. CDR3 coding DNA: TGTGCCAGCAGCCAAACCGGGATCGAGCAGTACTTC.

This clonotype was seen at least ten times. CDR3 nucleotide sequence: TGCAGCGTCGCTCCCGGGACGGATCTCTATGGCTACACCTTC. Its translation is CSVAPGTDLYGYTF. The chain recombines TRBV29-1 with TRBJ1-2; D perhaps matches TRBD1 (5 bases). Germline loops: CDR1 SQVTM, CDR2 ANQGSEA. Trimming took off 6 bases at V and 4 bases at J, with 18 bases between the two ends. The CDR3 totals 14 residues.

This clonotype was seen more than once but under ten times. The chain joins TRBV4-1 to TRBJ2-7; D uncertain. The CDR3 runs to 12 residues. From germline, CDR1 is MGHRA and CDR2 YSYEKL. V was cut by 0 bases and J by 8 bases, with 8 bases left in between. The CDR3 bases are TGCGCCAGCAGCCAAGATCAAAACAAGCAGTACTTC. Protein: CASSQDQNKQYF.

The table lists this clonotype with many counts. The CDR3 nucleotides are TGTGCCAGCAGTTACTTGCCGGGCCCATACTACGAGCAGTACTTC. Protein: CASSYLPGPYYEQYF. J is TRBJ2-7 and V is TRBV6-5; no reliable D call. Trimming removed 1 base at V and 3 bases at J, with 13 bases between. The germline V gene encodes CDR1 MNHEY and CDR2 SVGAGI. The CDR3 loop spans 15 amino acids.

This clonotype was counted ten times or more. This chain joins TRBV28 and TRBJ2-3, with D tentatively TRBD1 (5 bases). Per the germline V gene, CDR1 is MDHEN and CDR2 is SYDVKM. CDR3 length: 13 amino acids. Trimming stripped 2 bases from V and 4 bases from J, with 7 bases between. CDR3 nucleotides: TGTGCCAGCAGTTTACCAGGGTCAGATACGCAGTATTTT. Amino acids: CASSLPGSDTQYF.

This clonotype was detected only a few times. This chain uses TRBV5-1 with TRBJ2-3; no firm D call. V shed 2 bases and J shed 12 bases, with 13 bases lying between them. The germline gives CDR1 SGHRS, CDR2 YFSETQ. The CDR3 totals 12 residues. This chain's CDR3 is CASSFLIGAQYF. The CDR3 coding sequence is TGCGCCAGCAGCTTTCTGATTGGAGCACAGTATTTT.

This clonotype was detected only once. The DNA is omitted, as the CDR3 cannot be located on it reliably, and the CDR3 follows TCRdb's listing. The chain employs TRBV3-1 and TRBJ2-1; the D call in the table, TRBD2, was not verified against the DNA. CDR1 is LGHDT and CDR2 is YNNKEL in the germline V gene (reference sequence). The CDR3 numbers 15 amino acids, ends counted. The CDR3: CASTLVAGGINEKFF.

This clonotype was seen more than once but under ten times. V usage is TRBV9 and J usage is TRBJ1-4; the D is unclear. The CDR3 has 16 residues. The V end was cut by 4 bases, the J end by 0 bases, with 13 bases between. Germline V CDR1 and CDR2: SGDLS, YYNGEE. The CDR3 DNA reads TGTGCCAGCAGCAACCCGGGAGATGCAACTAATGAAAAACTGTTTTTT. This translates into CASSNPGDATNEKLFF.

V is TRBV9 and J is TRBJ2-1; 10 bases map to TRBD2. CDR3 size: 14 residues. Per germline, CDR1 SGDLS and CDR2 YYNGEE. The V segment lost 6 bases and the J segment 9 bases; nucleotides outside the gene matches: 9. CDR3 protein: CASNPSGSVSEQFF. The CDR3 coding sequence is TGTGCCAGCAACCCTAGCGGGAGTGTGAGTGAGCAGTTCTTC.